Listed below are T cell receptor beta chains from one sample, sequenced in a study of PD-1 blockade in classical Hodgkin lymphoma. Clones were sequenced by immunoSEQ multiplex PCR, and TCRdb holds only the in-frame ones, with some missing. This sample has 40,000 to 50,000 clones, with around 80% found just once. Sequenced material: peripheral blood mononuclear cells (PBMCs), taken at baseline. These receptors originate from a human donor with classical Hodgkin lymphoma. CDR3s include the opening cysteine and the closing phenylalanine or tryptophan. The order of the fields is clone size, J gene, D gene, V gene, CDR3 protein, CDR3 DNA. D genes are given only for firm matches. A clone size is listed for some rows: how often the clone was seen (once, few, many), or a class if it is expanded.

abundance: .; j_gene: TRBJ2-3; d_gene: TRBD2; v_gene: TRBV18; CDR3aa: CASSPSSGGTSGTDTQYF; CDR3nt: TGTGCCAGCTCACCATCGTCTGGGGGGACTAGCGGCACAGATACGCAGTATTTT
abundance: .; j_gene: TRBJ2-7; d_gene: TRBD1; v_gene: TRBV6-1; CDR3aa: CASLRPQGSYEQYF; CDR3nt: TGTGCCAGCCTTAGACCACAGGGGTCCTACGAGCAGTACTTC
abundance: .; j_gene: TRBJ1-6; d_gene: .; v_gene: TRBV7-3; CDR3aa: CASSPGWGGDLHF; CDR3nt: TGTGCCAGCAGCCCCGGGTGGGGTGGGGACCTCCACTTT
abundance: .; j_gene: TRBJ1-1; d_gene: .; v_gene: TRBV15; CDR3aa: CATSRIGGTEAFF; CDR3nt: TGTGCCACCAGCAGAATCGGGGGCACTGAAGCTTTCTTT
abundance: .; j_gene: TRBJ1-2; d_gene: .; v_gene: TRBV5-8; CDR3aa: CASSFSDSFGYTF; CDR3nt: TGTGCCAGCAGCTTCTCGGACAGTTTTGGCTACACCTTC
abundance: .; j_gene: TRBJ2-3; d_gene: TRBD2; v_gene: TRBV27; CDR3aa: CASSCRGSGGPRTDTQYF; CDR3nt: TGTGCCAGCAGTTGTAGAGGTAGCGGGGGGCCCCGTACAGATACGCAGTATTTT
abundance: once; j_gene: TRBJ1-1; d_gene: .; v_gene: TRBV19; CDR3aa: CASSLLMNTEAFF; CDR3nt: TGTGCCAGTAGCTTACTCATGAACACTGAAGCTTTCTTT
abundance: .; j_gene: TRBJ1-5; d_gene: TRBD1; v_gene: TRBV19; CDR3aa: CASTSSTGWTQPQHF; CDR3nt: TGTGCCAGTACCTCATCGACAGGGTGGACTCAGCCCCAGCATTTT
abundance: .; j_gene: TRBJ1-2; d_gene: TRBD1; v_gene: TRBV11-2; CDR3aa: CASSSVTGGGNGYTF; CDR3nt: TGTGCCAGCAGCTCGGTGACGGGAGGGGGCAATGGCTACACCTTC
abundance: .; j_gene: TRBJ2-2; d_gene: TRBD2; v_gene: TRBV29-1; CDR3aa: CSVSSGGPNTGELFF; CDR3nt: TGCAGCGTTTCTAGCGGGGGTCCTAACACCGGGGAGCTGTTTTTT
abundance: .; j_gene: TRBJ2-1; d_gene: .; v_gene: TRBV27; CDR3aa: CASSRPGTYGGNEQFF; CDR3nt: TGTGCCAGCAGTCGGCCCGGGACCTACGGCGGCAATGAGCAGTTCTTC
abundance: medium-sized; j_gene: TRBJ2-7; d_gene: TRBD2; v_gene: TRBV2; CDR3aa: CASSERGTSFHEQYF; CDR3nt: TGTGCCAGCAGTGAGCGGGGGACTAGCTTCCACGAGCAGTACTTC
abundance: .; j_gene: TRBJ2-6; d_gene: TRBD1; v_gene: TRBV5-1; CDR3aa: CASSPGTGGSGANVLTF; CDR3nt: TGCGCCAGCAGTCCCGGGACAGGGGGGTCTGGGGCCAACGTCCTGACTTTC
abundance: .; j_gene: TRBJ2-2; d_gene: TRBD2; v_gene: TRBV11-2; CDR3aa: CASSPRGYGGELFF; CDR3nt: TGTGCCAGCAGCCCGCGGGGGTATGGCGGGGAGCTGTTTTTT
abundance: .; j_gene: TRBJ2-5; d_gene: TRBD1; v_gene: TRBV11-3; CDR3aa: CASSGGTGGETQYF; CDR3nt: TGTGCCAGCAGCGGAGGGACAGGGGGCGAGACCCAGTACTTC
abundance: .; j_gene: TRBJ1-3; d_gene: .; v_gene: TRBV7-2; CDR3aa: CASTKRGASGNTIYF; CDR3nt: TGTGCCAGCACCAAAAGGGGGGCCTCAGGAAACACCATATATTTT
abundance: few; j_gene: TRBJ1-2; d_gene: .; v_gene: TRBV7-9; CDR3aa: CASSSRSLQAGYTF; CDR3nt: TGTGCCAGCAGCTCCCGGTCCTTGCAGGCTGGCTACACCTTC
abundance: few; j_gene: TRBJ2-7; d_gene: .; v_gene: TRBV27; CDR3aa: CASSPFPGHPENF; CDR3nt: TGTGCCAGCAGTCCCTTTCCGGGACATCCAGAGAACTTC
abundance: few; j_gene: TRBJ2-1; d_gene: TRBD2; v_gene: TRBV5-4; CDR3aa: CASTQDTGGGDEQFF; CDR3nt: TGTGCCAGCACCCAAGACACAGGTGGGGGGGATGAGCAGTTCTTC
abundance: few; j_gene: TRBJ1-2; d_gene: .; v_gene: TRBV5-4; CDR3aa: CASRMGGVVNYGYTF; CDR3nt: TGTGCCAGCAGAATGGGGGGGGTGGTTAACTATGGCTACACCTTC
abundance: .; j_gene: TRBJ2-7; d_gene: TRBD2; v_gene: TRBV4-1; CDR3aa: CASSQEIAGGYEQYF; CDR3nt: TGCGCCAGCAGCCAAGAGATAGCGGGGGGTTACGAGCAGTACTTC
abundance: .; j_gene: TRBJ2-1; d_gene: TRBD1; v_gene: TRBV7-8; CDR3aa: CASSLAYIGGSGYNEQFF; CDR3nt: TGTGCCAGCAGCTTGGCGTACATAGGGGGCTCGGGGTACAATGAGCAGTTCTTC
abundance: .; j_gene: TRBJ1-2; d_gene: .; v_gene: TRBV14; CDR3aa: CASSQDGGNYGYTF; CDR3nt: TGTGCCAGCAGCCAAGATGGGGGGAACTATGGCTACACCTTC
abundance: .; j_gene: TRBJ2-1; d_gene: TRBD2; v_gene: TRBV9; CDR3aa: CASSSRTSVDEQFF; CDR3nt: TGTGCCAGCAGCTCCCGGACTAGTGTAGATGAGCAGTTCTTC
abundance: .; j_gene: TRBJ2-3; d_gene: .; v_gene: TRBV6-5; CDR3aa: CASSYWGALDTQYF; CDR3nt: TGTGCCAGCAGTTACTGGGGGGCTCTGGATACGCAGTATTTT
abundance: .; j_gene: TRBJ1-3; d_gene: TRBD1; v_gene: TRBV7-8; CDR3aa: CASSPNPISRQGDRNTIYF; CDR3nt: TGTGCCAGCAGCCCAAACCCCATATCGAGACAGGGGGATAGAAACACCATATATTTT
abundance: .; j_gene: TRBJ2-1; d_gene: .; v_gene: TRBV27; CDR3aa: CASTPQGISYNEQFF; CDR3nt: TGTGCCAGCACCCCGCAGGGCATCTCCTACAATGAGCAGTTCTTC
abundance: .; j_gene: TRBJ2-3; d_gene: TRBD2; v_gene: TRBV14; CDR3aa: CASSQDIAGASTDTQYF; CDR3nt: TGTGCCAGCAGCCAAGACATAGCGGGGGCGTCCACAGATACGCAGTATTTT
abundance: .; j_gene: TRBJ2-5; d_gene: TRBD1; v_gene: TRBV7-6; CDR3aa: CASSANRGKETQYF; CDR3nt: TGTGCCAGCAGCGCAAACAGGGGAAAAGAGACCCAGTACTTC
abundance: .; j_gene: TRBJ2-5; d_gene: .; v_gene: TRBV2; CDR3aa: CASSDPWETQYF; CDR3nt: TGTGCCAGCAGTGATCCGTGGGAGACCCAGTACTTC
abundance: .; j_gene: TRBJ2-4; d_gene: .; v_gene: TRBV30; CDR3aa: CAYLDYAKNIQYF; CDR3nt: TGTGCCTACCTGGACTATGCCAAAAACATTCAGTACTTC
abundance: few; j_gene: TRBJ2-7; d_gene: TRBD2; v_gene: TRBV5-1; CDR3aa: CASSLVPAGEGGEQYF; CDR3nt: TGCGCCAGCAGCTTGGTGCCAGCGGGGGAGGGGGGCGAGCAGTACTTC
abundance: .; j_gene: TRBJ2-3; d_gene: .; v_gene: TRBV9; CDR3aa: CASSVDRSSTDTQYF; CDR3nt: TGTGCCAGCAGCGTAGACAGGTCTAGCACAGATACGCAGTATTTT
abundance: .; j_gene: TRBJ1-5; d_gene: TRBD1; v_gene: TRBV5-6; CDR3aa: CASSLAREQGYQPQHF; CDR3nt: TGTGCCAGCAGCTTGGCTCGAGAACAGGGGTATCAGCCCCAGCATTTT
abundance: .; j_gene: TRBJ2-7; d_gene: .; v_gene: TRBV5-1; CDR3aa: CASSFWARNYEQYF; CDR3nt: TGCGCCAGCAGCTTTTGGGCCAGAAACTACGAGCAGTACTTC
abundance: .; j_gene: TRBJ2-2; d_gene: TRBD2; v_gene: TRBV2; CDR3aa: CASSGRGGVNTGELFF; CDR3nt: TGTGCCAGCAGTGGTCGCGGGGGGGTTAACACCGGGGAGCTGTTTTTT
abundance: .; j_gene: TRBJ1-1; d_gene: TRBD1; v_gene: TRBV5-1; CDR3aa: CASSLGQGEVHTEAFF; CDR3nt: TGCGCCAGCAGCTTGGGACAGGGGGAGGTACACACTGAAGCTTTCTTT
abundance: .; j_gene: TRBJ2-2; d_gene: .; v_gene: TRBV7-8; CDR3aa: CASSGFTGELFF; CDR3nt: TGTGCCAGTTCCGGGTTCACCGGGGAGCTGTTTTTT
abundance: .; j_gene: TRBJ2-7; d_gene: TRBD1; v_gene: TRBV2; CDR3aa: CASSWGQTSYEQYF; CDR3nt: TGTGCCAGCAGTTGGGGACAGACGTCCTACGAGCAGTACTTC
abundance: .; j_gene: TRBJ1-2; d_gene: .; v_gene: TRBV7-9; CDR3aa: CASSLGGVGYGYTF; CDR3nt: TGTGCCAGCAGCTTAGGCGGGGTCGGGTATGGCTACACCTTC
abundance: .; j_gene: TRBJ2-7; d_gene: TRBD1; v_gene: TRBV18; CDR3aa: CASSPPQGAYEQYF; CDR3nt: TGTGCCAGCTCACCACCACAGGGGGCGTACGAGCAGTACTTC